This T cell receptor beta chain is drawn from a study of OX40 agonist ivuxolimab in advanced cancers. Patients were excluded for autoimmune disease history or systemic immunosuppression. V shed 7 bases, J shed 3 bases, and the junction held 10 bases outside the gene matches. The CDR3 is 16 amino acids. In germline, CDR1 is SGHRS, CDR2 YFSETQ. The method was immunoSEQ multiplex PCR; TCRdb's version includes in-frame clones alone and lacks a portion of them. The sample has under 150,000 clones, about nine tenths seen once; the top ten hold about 1.1%. This clone was detected only once. Its specificity is not known. Study-level findings and limits: CD8+ T cells averaged more expanded clones than CD4+. Low normalized T-cell clonal expansion also characterized some of the nonresponders. Still undetermined is the antigen specificity of the expanded peripheral T cells.

The origin of this receptor is an adult with an advanced solid tumor such as melanoma, head and neck, liver or kidney cancer. Material: CD4+ or CD8+ T cells sorted from blood, obtained in a trial of the OX40 agonist ivuxolimab. The J gene is TRBJ2-1, the V gene TRBV5-1; 10 nucleotides line up with TRBD2. The CDR3 protein is CASGGAGGPLYNEQFF. CDR3 in DNA: TGCGCCAGCGGGGGAGCGGGAGGGCCGCTCTACAATGAGCAGTTCTTC.